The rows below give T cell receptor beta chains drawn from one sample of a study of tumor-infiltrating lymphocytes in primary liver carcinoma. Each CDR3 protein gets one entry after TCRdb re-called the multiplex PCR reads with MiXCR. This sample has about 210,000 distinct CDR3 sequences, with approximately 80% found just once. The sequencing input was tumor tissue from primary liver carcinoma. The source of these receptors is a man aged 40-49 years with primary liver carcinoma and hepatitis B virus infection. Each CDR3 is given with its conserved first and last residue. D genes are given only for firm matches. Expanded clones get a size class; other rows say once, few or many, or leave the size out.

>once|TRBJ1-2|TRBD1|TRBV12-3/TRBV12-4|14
CASSTQTGYYGFTF
TGTGCCAGCAGTACTCAGACAGGGTACTATGGCTTCACCTTC
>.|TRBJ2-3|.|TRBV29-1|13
CSMGLGSKDTQYF
TGCAGCATGGGCTTAGGAAGCAAAGATACGCAGTATTTT
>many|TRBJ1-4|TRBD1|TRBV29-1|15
CSVEEDRGRSEKLFF
TGCAGCGTTGAAGAAGACAGGGGCAGGAGTGAAAAACTGTTTTTT
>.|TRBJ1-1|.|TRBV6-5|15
CASSYSIGGGAEALF
TGTGCCAGCAGTTACTCGATTGGGGGCGGAGCTGAAGCCCTCTTT
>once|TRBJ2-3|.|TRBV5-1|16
CASSLSGRASTDTQYF
TGCGCCAGCAGCTTGAGCGGCCGTGCTAGCACAGATACACAGTATTTT
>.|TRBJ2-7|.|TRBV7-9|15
CASSPWESGTYERYF
TGTGCCAGCAGCCCCTGGGAGTCAGGGACCTACGAGCGGTACTTC
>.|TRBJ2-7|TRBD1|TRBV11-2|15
CASTLRWTGKNEQYF
TGTGCCAGCACCTTACGATGGACAGGTAAAAACGAGCAGTACTTC
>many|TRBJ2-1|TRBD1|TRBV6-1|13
CASGRDRGDEQFF
TGTGCCAGCGGGAGGGACAGGGGGGATGAGCAGTTCTTC
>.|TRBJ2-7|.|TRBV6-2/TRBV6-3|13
CANTYEVAYEQYF
TGTGCCAACACTTACGAGGTAGCCTACGAGCAGTACTTC
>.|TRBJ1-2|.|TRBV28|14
CASRGYGGDYSYTF
TGTGCTAGCAGGGGTTATGGGGGCGATTATAGCTACACCTTC
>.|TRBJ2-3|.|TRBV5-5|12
CASSPRADRQYF
TGTGCCAGCAGCCCCCGGGCTGATAGGCAGTATTTT
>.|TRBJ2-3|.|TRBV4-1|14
CASSHRHITDTQYF
TGCGCCAGCAGCCACCGCCATATCACCGATACGCAGTATTTT
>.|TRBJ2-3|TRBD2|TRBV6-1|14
CASSNTSGADTRYF
TGTGCCAGCAGTAACACTAGCGGGGCAGATACGCGGTATTTT
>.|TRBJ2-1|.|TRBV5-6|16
CVSSLDLAGIGDEQFF
TGCGTCAGCAGCTTGGATTTGGCGGGAATCGGCGATGAGCAGTTCTTC
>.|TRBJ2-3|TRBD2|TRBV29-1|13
CNCSGSSTDTQYF
TGCAACTGTAGCGGGAGTAGTACAGATACGCAGTATTTT
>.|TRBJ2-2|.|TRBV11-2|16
CASSLVTSRGTGELYF
TGTGCCAGCAGCTTAGTGACTAGCAGGGGCACCGGGGAGTTGTATTTT
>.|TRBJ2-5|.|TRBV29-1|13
CSINLEDRETQYF
TGCAGCATCAATCTAGAAGATCGGGAGACCCAGTACTTC
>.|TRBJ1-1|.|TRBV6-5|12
CATSYRRTEAFF
TGTGCCACCAGTTACAGGAGAACTGAAGCTTTCTTT